This T cell receptor (beta chain) appears in the sequencing data of a study of post-analysis software for immune sequencing data. Turning to the study itself: Included among the disease courses, which were recorded for the cohort, were relapsing-remitting, secondary progressive and progressive-relapsing multiple sclerosis. General study findings and limits: Versus controls, multiple sclerosis patients showed significantly lower diversity (normalized Chao1). When patients were compared with controls, roughly five TRBV segments were more frequent, TRBV5-6, TRBV5-1 and TRBV20-1 among them. Under F measure analysis, samples from one preparation batch co-clustered strongly.

Libraries were made from TCR beta cDNA, and they carried unique molecular identifiers. Each sample of roughly 0.85 to 11 million input T cells yielded about 500,000 cDNA molecules, so each molecule approximated one T cell. TCRdb recomputed calls from the PCR reads with MiXCR, one row per CDR3 protein. The data contain about 560,000 distinct CDR3 sequences, roughly two fifths of them singletons. Unmatched junction bases numbered 7, after V lost 6 bases and J lost 2 bases. The CDR3 consists of 15 residues. Note on this clonotype: Antigen specificity is unknown.

The chain is built from TRBV12-3 or TRBV12-4 and TRBJ2-1; 7 bases are shared with TRBD1. The sequence was obtained from a girl aged 10-17 years with multiple sclerosis. The source material was blood. The CDR3 nucleotides are TGTGCCAGCAGCCCGGGACAGATAACCTACAATGAGCAGTTCTTC. Its translation is CASSPGQITYNEQFF.